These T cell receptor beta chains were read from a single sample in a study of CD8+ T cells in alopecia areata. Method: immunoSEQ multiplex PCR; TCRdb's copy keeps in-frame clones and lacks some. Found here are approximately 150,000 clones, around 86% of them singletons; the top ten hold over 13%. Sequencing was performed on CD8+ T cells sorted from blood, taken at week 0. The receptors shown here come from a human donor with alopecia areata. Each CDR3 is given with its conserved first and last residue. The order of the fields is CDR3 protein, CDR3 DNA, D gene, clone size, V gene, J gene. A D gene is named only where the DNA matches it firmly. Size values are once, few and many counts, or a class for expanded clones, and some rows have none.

CDR3: CASSLLDDPSGETQYF
DNA: TGTGCCAGCAGCTTACTCGACGACCCCTCTGGAGAGACCCAGTACTTC
D: .
size: .
V: TRBV11-1
J: TRBJ2-5

CDR3: CASSVTAGYRAEAFF
DNA: TGTGCCAGCAGCGTAACGGCAGGGTATCGCGCTGAAGCTTTCTTT
D: .
size: .
V: TRBV9
J: TRBJ1-1

CDR3: CASSPRTAQLSSYNEQFF
DNA: TGCGCCAGCAGCCCCCGGACAGCACAGCTTAGCTCCTACAATGAGCAGTTCTTC
D: .
size: .
V: TRBV5-1
J: TRBJ2-1

CDR3: CASSQARDREYEQYF
DNA: TGCGCCAGCAGTCAAGCCCGGGACAGGGAGTACGAGCAGTACTTC
D: TRBD1
size: .
V: TRBV23-1
J: TRBJ2-7

CDR3: CASSLAPGQGYEQYF
DNA: TGCGCCAGCAGCTTGGCCCCGGGACAGGGCTACGAGCAGTACTTC
D: TRBD1
size: .
V: TRBV5-1
J: TRBJ2-7

CDR3: CASSDPAGTGRAEAFF
DNA: TGTGCCAGCAGTGACCCCGCCGGGACCGGAAGAGCTGAAGCTTTCTTT
D: .
size: .
V: TRBV25-1
J: TRBJ1-1

CDR3: CASGGRDAYNEQFF
DNA: TGCGCCAGCGGCGGCCGGGACGCCTACAATGAGCAGTTCTTC
D: .
size: .
V: TRBV10-1
J: TRBJ2-1

CDR3: CAWIRAYNYGYTF
DNA: TGTGCCTGGATCAGGGCGTATAACTATGGCTACACCTTC
D: .
size: .
V: TRBV30
J: TRBJ1-2

CDR3: CSVEGGLAGSTDTQYF
DNA: TGCAGCGTTGAAGGGGGACTAGCGGGGAGCACAGATACGCAGTATTTT
D: TRBD2
size: .
V: TRBV29-1
J: TRBJ2-3

CDR3: CAISESGPKGTTSDPGYTF
DNA: TGTGCCATCAGTGAGTCGGGCCCAAAAGGGACGACCTCAGATCCTGGCTACACCTTC
D: .
size: .
V: TRBV10-3
J: TRBJ1-2

CDR3: CASSSSYHTQYF
DNA: TGTGCCAGCAGTTCCAGTTACCATACGCAGTATTTT
D: .
size: once
V: TRBV27
J: TRBJ2-3

CDR3: CSVEGIGRDYEQYF
DNA: TGCAGCGTTGAAGGAATAGGTAGGGACTACGAGCAGTACTTC
D: .
size: once
V: TRBV29-1
J: TRBJ2-7

CDR3: CASSQDHRGGNEQFF
DNA: TGCGCCAGCAGCCAAGACCACCGAGGCGGGAATGAGCAGTTCTTC
D: .
size: .
V: TRBV4-1
J: TRBJ2-1

CDR3: CASSRGQGTDEQYF
DNA: TGCGCCAGCAGCCGCGGACAGGGGACGGACGAGCAGTACTTC
D: TRBD1
size: .
V: TRBV5-1
J: TRBJ2-7

CDR3: CASSPSAGGPETQYF
DNA: TGTGCCAGCAGCCCCTCAGCGGGAGGGCCTGAGACCCAGTACTTC
D: TRBD2
size: .
V: TRBV7-9
J: TRBJ2-5

CDR3: CAISESGGVSFGYTF
DNA: TGTGCCATCAGTGAGTCAGGAGGGGTGTCGTTTGGCTACACCTTC
D: .
size: .
V: TRBV10-3
J: TRBJ1-2

CDR3: CASSVTVLTGTGGWETQYF
DNA: TGCGCCAGCAGCGTGACTGTTCTGACCGGGACAGGGGGCTGGGAGACCCAGTACTTC
D: TRBD1
size: .
V: TRBV5-1
J: TRBJ2-5

CDR3: CASSPYRGNEQYF
DNA: TGCGCCAGCAGCCCATACAGGGGTAACGAGCAGTACTTC
D: TRBD1
size: .
V: TRBV4-1
J: TRBJ2-7

CDR3: CSVEGRGTSERYEQYF
DNA: TGCAGCGTTGAAGGCCGCGGGACTAGCGAACGGTACGAGCAGTACTTC
D: TRBD2
size: .
V: TRBV29-1
J: TRBJ2-7

CDR3: CASSSGWGNTEAFF
DNA: TGTGCCAGCAGCTCGGGGTGGGGGAACACTGAAGCTTTCTTT
D: .
size: once
V: TRBV5-5
J: TRBJ1-1

CDR3: CAISGLGASYNEQFF
DNA: TGTGCCATCAGTGGCCTAGGGGCGTCCTACAATGAGCAGTTCTTC
D: .
size: .
V: TRBV10-3
J: TRBJ2-1

CDR3: CSVEVSTGEYF
DNA: TGCAGCGTTGAAGTCTCGACAGGGGAGTACTTC
D: TRBD1
size: .
V: TRBV29-1
J: TRBJ2-5

CDR3: CASSLEGVGQPQHF
DNA: TGTGCCAGCAGCTTAGAAGGGGTCGGTCAGCCCCAGCATTTT
D: .
size: .
V: TRBV11-2
J: TRBJ1-5

CDR3: CASSPEVAGSYEQYF
DNA: TGTGCCAGCAGCCCCGAGGTAGCGGGTTCCTACGAGCAGTACTTC
D: TRBD2
size: .
V: TRBV7-8
J: TRBJ2-7